The TCR beta chain under discussion was sequenced for a study of blood T cells in healthy people across ages. Study results and limitations: Unsorted PBMC material precluded a definitive naive versus antigen-experienced comparison.

Per individual sample, total RNA of at least 5 micrograms was extracted. Germline CDR1 and CDR2: ENHRY and SYGVKD. The CDR3 has 17 amino acids. The junction had 14 bases not matched to a gene; V was cut back by 6 bases and J by 2 bases. This clonotype was found a few times. Its antigen is not known. It was with a sample-barcoded 5' primer and a J-beta primer mix that a second PCR of roughly 7 to 11 cycles was run. Every sample gave at least 2.5 million paired-end reads containing CDR3. Each CDR3 protein is one row after TCRdb ran MiXCR on the 5' RACE reads. The sample lists 1.5 million to 2 million distinct CDR3 sequences; approximately 50% were seen once.

Sequences were obtained from blood. The V and J genes are TRBV10-3 and TRBJ2-3; TRBD2 matches 7 bases. The clonotype was recovered from a middle-aged woman in good health. In DNA, the CDR3 is TGTGCCATCAGGGGGCCCCGCGGGCTAGCGGTCACAGATACGCAGTATTTT. Its translation is CAIRGPRGLAVTDTQYF.